These 30 T cell receptor beta chains were sequenced from one sample in a study of blood T cell repertoires in COVID-19. TCRdb keeps only in-frame clones here, not all; method: immunoSEQ multiplex PCR. This table has some 190,000 clones, approximately 85% appearing once. The sample consisted of peripheral blood. Receptors were obtained from a woman between 70 and 85 years old with active or convalescent COVID-19.

The chain combines TRBV28 with TRBJ2-2, with D possibly being TRBD2 (5 bases). Trimming stripped 4 bases from V and 5 bases from J, with 11 bases between. This CDR3 region has 14 residues. Germline-derived CDR1 and CDR2 are MDHEN and SYDVKM. CDR3 sequence (DNA): TGTGCCAGCAGTTCCAGGCTAGCTACCGGGGAGCTGTTTTTT. Translating gives CASSSRLATGELFF.

V usage is TRBV4-1 and J usage is TRBJ2-3; possibly TRBD2 for D (5 bases). With 0 bases removed from V and 2 bases from J, the gap between germline ends came to 12 bases. The length of the CDR3 is 16 residues. The germline V gene encodes CDR1 MGHRA and CDR2 YSYEKL. The CDR3 sequence is CASSQEPRGHTDTQYF. DNA for the CDR3: TGCGCCAGCAGCCAAGAGCCCCGCGGGCACACAGATACGCAGTATTTT.

The J gene is TRBJ2-7, the V gene TRBV27; the match to TRBD1 covers 8 bases. Trimming removed 5 bases from V and 1 base from J; junction bases left unmatched: 10. The CDR3 sequence is 16 residues long. CDR1 is MNHEY, CDR2 SMNVEV, per germline (reference sequence). CDR3 region: CASSPGQGTVSYEQYF. Here the CDR3 DNA reads TGTGCCAGCAGTCCCGGACAGGGAACGGTTTCCTACGAGCAGTACTTC.

V gene TRBV11-2 combines with J gene TRBJ2-7; 10 bases align to TRBD1. CDR3 size: 15 residues. Germline V gene data show CDR1 as SGHAT and CDR2 as FQNNGV. J gave up 3 bases and V 4 bases, and 6 bases lay outside the gene matches. In nucleotides, the CDR3 is TGTGCCAGCAGCTCACCTAGGGACAGGGGCTACGAGCAGTACTTC. Translating it yields CASSSPRDRGYEQYF. Together with reference TRBV11-2 and TRBJ2-7, the CDR3 gives the full variable domain: EAGVAQSPRYKIIEKRQSVAFWCNPISGHATLYWYQQILGQGPKLLIQFQNNGVVDDSQLPKDRFSAERLKGVDSTLKIQPAKLEDSAVYLCASSSPRDRGYEQYFGPGTRLTVT.

The genes are TRBV28 and TRBJ2-7; TRBD1 aligns across 10 bases. V trimming: 6 bases; J trimming: 6 bases; junction bases outside the gene matches: 5. From germline, CDR1 is MDHEN and CDR2 SYDVKM. This CDR3 has 13 amino acids. CDR3 sequence reads: CASRGTGVGEQYF. CDR3 sequence (DNA): TGTGCCAGCAGGGGGACAGGGGTGGGCGAGCAGTACTTC.

This chain uses TRBV7-6 with TRBJ1-4, with 7 bases aligning to TRBD1. CDR3 length: 13 amino acids. Germline V gives CDR1 SGHVS, CDR2 FNYEAQ. In DNA form, the CDR3 reads TGTGCTAGGAGTCAGGGGGTCGACCTCAAACTGTTTTTT. It codes for CARSQGVDLKLFF.

This chain joins TRBV19 and TRBJ2-4, with D uncertain. Germline-derived CDR1 and CDR2 are LNHDA and SQIVND (reference sequence). The V and J ends lost 5 bases and 12 bases respectively, with 17 bases between them. The length of the CDR3 is 13 residues. The CDR3: CASSAKVMAAQYF. CDR3 sequence (DNA): TGTGCCAGTAGTGCAAAGGTAATGGCGGCTCAGTACTTC.

V and J are TRBV19 and TRBJ1-1, with TRBD1 identical over 7 bases. CDR1 is LNHDA, CDR2 SQIVND, per germline (reference sequence). The CDR3 covers 14 residues. V lost 5 bases to trimming and J lost 6 bases; unmatched junction nucleotides: 9. The CDR3 protein is CASSVEQGSSEAFF. The CDR3 region has the DNA TGTGCCAGTAGTGTCGAACAGGGGTCCTCTGAAGCTTTCTTT. The full variable domain, its missing parts supplied by reference TRBV19 and TRBJ1-1, is DGGITQSPKYLFRKEGQNVTLSCEQNLNHDAMYWYRQDPGQGLRLIYYSQIVNDFQKGDIAEGYSVSREKKESFPLTVTSAQKNPTAFYLCASSVEQGSSEAFFGQGTRLTVV.

J is TRBJ1-2 and V is TRBV4-1, with 10 bases aligning to TRBD1. Trimming cost V 0 bases and J 6 bases; bases outside gene matches: 10. The CDR3 covers 17 residues. Germline CDR1 is MGHRA and CDR2 is YSYEKL. CDR3 sequence: CASSQDPGRDRGNGYTF. CDR3 coding DNA: TGCGCCAGCAGCCAAGATCCGGGCCGGGACAGGGGCAATGGCTACACCTTC.

The rearrangement links TRBV6-1 to TRBJ2-1; 15 positions match TRBD2. CDR1 and CDR2 (germline): MNHNS, SASEGT. The CDR3 consists of 18 residues. V lost 0 bases, J lost 8 bases, and 8 bases stayed unmatched. The CDR3: CASSEAGVGLAGGDEQFF. CDR3 in DNA: TGTGCCAGCAGTGAAGCCGGGGTAGGACTAGCGGGAGGGGATGAGCAGTTCTTC.

V and J are TRBV27 and TRBJ2-1, with D perhaps TRBD2 (6 bases). Germline assignment: CDR1 MNHEY and CDR2 SMNVEV (reference sequence). With 7 bases removed from V and 8 bases from J, the gap between germline ends came to 15 bases. This CDR3 is 13 amino acids long. DNA for the CDR3: TGTGCCAGCACTGGGAGGTTTTATGATGAGCAGTTCTTC. Its protein product is CASTGRFYDEQFF.

The J gene is TRBJ2-1, the V gene TRBV5-1; 8 positions match TRBD1. Germline assignment: CDR1 SGHRS and CDR2 YFSETQ. There are 18 residues in the CDR3. V was pared by 6 bases and J by 4 bases, with 18 bases of the junction left unmatched. DNA of the CDR3: TGCGCCAGCATGCCAGGGGGCTTTCGGGGTGCCCGATACAATGAGCAGTTCTTC. Protein: CASMPGGFRGARYNEQFF. Complete variable domain (other parts from reference TRBV5-1 and TRBJ2-1): KAGVTQTPRYLIKTRGQQVTLSCSPISGHRSVSWYQQTPGQGLQFLFEYFSETQRNKGNFPGRFSGRQFSNSRSEMNVSTLELGDSALYLCASMPGGFRGARYNEQFFGPGTRLTVL.

V is TRBV30 and J is TRBJ1-1; 7 bases are a match to TRBD1. V dropped 5 bases and J dropped 3; count of bases not matched to a gene: 9. This CDR3 region has 14 residues. Germline V gives CDR1 GTSNPN, CDR2 SVGIG (reference sequence). In nucleotides, the CDR3 is TGTGCCTGGGTCCCGACAGGGATTTACACTGAAGCTTTCTTT. Protein: CAWVPTGIYTEAFF.

V and J are TRBV5-1 and TRBJ2-3; 7 positions match TRBD1. The CDR3 is made up of 14 amino acids. From germline, CDR1 is SGHRS and CDR2 YFSETQ. The J segment lost 5 bases and the V segment lost 0 bases, leaving 3 bases of the junction unmatched. The CDR3 protein is CASSLGQGLDTQYF. As DNA, the CDR3 is TGCGCCAGCAGCTTGGGACAGGGCCTAGATACGCAGTATTTT.

V is TRBV9 and J is TRBJ2-1, with 7 nucleotides matching TRBD2. In germline, CDR1 is SGDLS, CDR2 YYNGEE. Trimming cost V 0 bases and J 4 bases; bases outside gene matches: 7. The CDR3 extends over 16 amino acids. The CDR3 sequence is CASSVGASGRYNEQFF. DNA of the CDR3: TGTGCCAGCAGCGTAGGGGCTAGCGGAAGATACAATGAGCAGTTCTTC.

The chain has TRBV6-5 and TRBJ2-2; 7 bases are a match to TRBD1. Looked up from germline, CDR1 is MNHEY and CDR2 is SVGAGI. The J segment lost 6 bases and the V segment lost 4 bases, leaving 11 bases of the junction unmatched. The CDR3 contains 16 residues. CDR3 protein: CASSFSGGKTPGELFF. The CDR3, as DNA: TGTGCCAGCAGTTTTTCAGGGGGTAAAACCCCCGGGGAGCTGTTTTTT.

This clone was seen only a few times. This chain links TRBV28 with TRBJ2-5; D not certain. CDR3 size: 12 residues. Trimming stripped 4 bases from V and 5 bases from J, with 8 bases between. Germline V gene sequence: CDR1 MDHEN, CDR2 SYDVKM. As DNA, the CDR3 is TGTGCCAGCAGTTCGCTCAGGGAGACCCAGTACTTC. Translating gives CASSSLRETQYF.

This clone was counted a few times. The V call is TRBV5-1, the J call TRBJ1-2; possible D gene TRBD1, 6 bases. The CDR3 is 19 residues long. Germline V gene lookup returns CDR1 SGHRS and CDR2 YFSETQ. Trimming stripped 4 bases from V and 2 bases from J, with 27 bases between. This CDR3 reads CASSMEFQGRRLKNYGYTF. CDR3 sequence (DNA): TGCGCCAGCAGCATGGAATTTCAGGGGCGACGACTTAAGAACTATGGCTACACCTTC.

Only one count was recorded for this clone. The CDR3 DNA is TGTGCCAGTAGTCCGGCACTGAGGGTTGGCGAGCAGTACTTC. Translating gives CASSPALRVGEQYF. The rearrangement joins TRBV19 to TRBJ2-7; D possibly corresponds to TRBD2 (5 bases). Trimming stripped 5 bases from V and 6 bases from J, with 17 bases between. Per germline, CDR1 LNHDA and CDR2 SQIVND (reference sequence). The CDR3 contains 14 residues.

This sequence joins TRBV4-2 and TRBJ2-1; 10 positions match TRBD2. Germline values: CDR1 LGHNA, CDR2 YNFKEQ. Trimming at V came to 2 bases and at J to 8 bases, leaving 6 bases not matched to a gene. There are 15 residues in the CDR3. The CDR3 coding sequence is TGTGCCAGCAGCCAAAAAGCGGGAGGGGCCGATGAGCAGTTCTTC. Its translation is CASSQKAGGADEQFF.

This chain links TRBV7-3 with TRBJ2-1; 10 bases map to TRBD1. This CDR3 contains 15 residues. J gave up 7 bases and V 2 bases, and 5 bases lay outside the gene matches. Germline CDR1 reads SGHTA; CDR2 reads FQGTGA. In DNA, the CDR3 is TGTGCCAGCAGCTTAGCGGGACAGGGGATAAATGAGCAGTTCTTC. Protein product: CASSLAGQGINEQFF.

The chain has TRBV19 and TRBJ1-4, with a tentative D call TRBD1 (6 bases). CDR1 LNHDA and CDR2 SQIVND come from the germline V gene (reference sequence). The CDR3 loop spans 13 amino acids. V gave up 7 bases and J gave up 5 bases, with 11 bases separating them. The CDR3 DNA sequence: TGTGCCAGTATAGGGGGAGCGAATGAAAAACTGTTTTTT. It is translated as CASIGGANEKLFF.

The chain has TRBV3-1 (or the pseudogene TRBV3-2) and TRBJ2-1; perhaps TRBD2 as D (6 bases). The CDR3 sequence is 15 residues long. Trimming shortened V by 2 bases and J by 5 bases, and 13 bases separated the two germline ends. The germline gives CDR1 LGHDT, CDR2 YNNKEL (reference sequence). The CDR3 region has the DNA TGTGCCAGCAGCCAATGGGGGGAGAAGCACAATGAGCAGTTCTTC. It encodes CASSQWGEKHNEQFF.

Here the CDR3 reads CASSQQAGLGEKLFF. CDR3 in DNA: TGTGCCAGCAGCCAACAGGCTGGGCTGGGGGAAAAACTGTTTTTT. The genes are TRBV2 and TRBJ1-4; possible D gene TRBD1, 5 bases. Trimming cost V 6 bases and J 8 bases, with 19 bases left between them. The germline gives CDR1 SNHLY, CDR2 FYNNEI. CDR3 length equals 15 residues.

This clone was counted between two and nine times. CDR3: CASTRRSIIGYEQYF. In DNA, the CDR3 is TGTGCCAGCACCCGGAGGTCCATTATAGGCTACGAGCAGTACTTC. This chain uses TRBV5-6 with TRBJ2-7; D might be TRBD2 (5 bases). This CDR3 is 15 amino acids long. V was cut by 6 bases and J by 3 bases, with 19 bases left in between. The germline CDR1 and CDR2 sequences are SGHDT and YYEEEE.

This chain connects TRBV5-1 to TRBJ2-1; a weak D match, TRBD2 (6 bases). The V gene lost 0 bases and the J gene lost 2 bases, with 21 bases spanning the gap. Germline CDR1 and CDR2: SGHRS and YFSETQ. The CDR3 runs to 19 residues. The CDR3 protein is CASSLAPGVRGNPYNEQFF. The CDR3 coding sequence is TGCGCCAGCAGCTTGGCCCCGGGGGTACGGGGGAACCCCTACAATGAGCAGTTCTTC.

The chain is built from TRBV19 and TRBJ2-1, with D maybe TRBD2 (6 bases). Trimming shortened V by 8 bases and J by 3 bases, and 11 bases separated the two germline ends. The CDR3 loop spans 13 amino acids. Per germline, CDR1 LNHDA and CDR2 SQIVND (reference sequence). CDR3 nucleotide sequence: TGTGCCAGTTCGGCCGGGGGCTACAATGAGCAGTTCTTC. Its protein is CASSAGGYNEQFF.

A remark on this clone: The sample carries other DNA sequences with the same CDR3. The V gene is TRBV18, the J gene TRBJ1-1; D gene ambiguous. The CDR3 runs to 14 residues. The V end was cut by 2 bases, the J end by 2 bases, with 9 bases between. Germline lookup yields CDR1 KGHSH and CDR2 LQKENI. DNA for the CDR3: TGTGCCAGCTCACCAAACCGGGGTAACACTGAAGCTTTCTTT. Translation gives CASSPNRGNTEAFF.

V gene TRBV9 combines with J gene TRBJ1-5; 9 nucleotides match TRBD1. The CDR3 length is 19 residues. J gave up 0 bases and V 4 bases, and 14 bases lay outside the gene matches. Germline loops: CDR1 SGDLS, CDR2 YYNGEE. CDR3 sequence reads: CASSPKKGQGNFSNQPQHF. Written as DNA, the CDR3 is TGTGCCAGCAGCCCTAAGAAGGGACAGGGTAATTTTAGCAATCAGCCCCAGCATTTT. Combining the CDR3 with reference TRBV9 and TRBJ1-5 gives the whole variable domain DSGVTQTPKHLITATGQRVTLRCSPRSGDLSVYWYQQSLDQGLQFLIQYYNGEERAKGNILERFSAQQFPDLHSELNLSSLELGDSALYFCASSPKKGQGNFSNQPQHFGDGTRLSIL.

This clone was counted only a few times. This chain connects TRBV3-1 (or the pseudogene TRBV3-2) to TRBJ2-7; the D gene is possibly TRBD2 (6 bases). The CDR3 is made up of 17 amino acids. V lost 2 bases and J lost 1, with 18 bases in between. Germline lookup yields CDR1 LGHDT and CDR2 YNNKEL (reference sequence). The CDR3 nucleotides read TGTGCCAGCAGCCAACCATCCATGCTTGGGGGGTCCTACGAGCAGTACTTC. Its protein product is CASSQPSMLGGSYEQYF.